Presented here are 31 T cell receptor beta chains from one specimen sequenced in a study of blood T cell repertoires in COVID-19. TCRdb's copy holds only in-frame clones and misses some; the assay was immunoSEQ multiplex PCR. Of about 430,000 clones listed, around nine tenths were seen once; the top ten hold about 1.5%. Sequenced sample: PBMCs or T cells enriched from blood (not recorded which). The receptors stem from a woman aged 18-29 years who had been exposed to COVID-19.

This chain links TRBV5-6 with TRBJ1-1; D may be TRBD1 (6 bases). The V end was cut by 4 bases, the J end by 3 bases, with 16 bases between. Germline V lookup: CDR1 SGHDT, CDR2 YYEEEE. CDR3 length: 15 residues. CDR3 in DNA: TGTGCCAGCAGCAGGGCGGGGGCAGGGGACACTGAAGCTTTCTTT. Its protein is CASSRAGAGDTEAFF.

A word on this clone: This sample includes further DNA sequences coding for the same CDR3. The rearrangement uses TRBV7-3 and TRBJ2-3, with TRBD2 as a possible D gene (6 bases). Germline V gene lookup returns CDR1 SGHTA and CDR2 FQGTGA. The CDR3 sequence is 14 residues long. V shed 5 bases and J shed 3 bases, with 12 bases lying between them. The CDR3 spells CASSPGTLTDTQYF. Here the CDR3 DNA reads TGTGCCAGCAGCCCAGGGACTCTGACAGATACGCAGTATTTT.

The CDR3 DNA reads TGTGCCAGCAGCTTGGCGGGGGACAGGTCAACCTACGAGCAGTACTTC. Amino acid sequence: CASSLAGDRSTYEQYF. The chain uses TRBV5-6 and TRBJ2-7, with TRBD1 matching 8 bases. V dropped 0 bases and J dropped 2; count of bases not matched to a gene: 7. The germline gives CDR1 SGHDT, CDR2 YYEEEE. The CDR3 length is 16 residues.

The chain links TRBV27 to TRBJ2-5, with 12 bases matching TRBD2. Germline trimming cut 0 bases from V and 8 bases from J; bases unmatched to any gene: 10. From germline, CDR1 is MNHEY and CDR2 SMNVEV (reference sequence). The CDR3 spans 17 residues. CDR3 loop: CASSLSASGGAPVTQYF. CDR3 bases: TGTGCCAGCAGTTTATCGGCTAGCGGGGGGGCCCCCGTCACCCAGTACTTC.

This clone was picked up one time. V gene TRBV4-3 combines with J gene TRBJ1-1, with D maybe TRBD1 (5 bases). Germline CDR1 LGHNA, CDR2 YSLEER. The V end lost 4 bases, the J end lost 5 bases, and 17 bases lay between the germline ends. The CDR3 consists of 15 residues. The CDR3 sequence is CASSPKNAGVTEAFF. The CDR3 region has the DNA TGCGCCAGCAGCCCAAAAAATGCGGGGGTAACTGAAGCTTTCTTT.

The chain carries TRBV5-4 and TRBJ2-7; D may be TRBD2 (5 bases). The CDR3 has 14 residues. V was cut by 3 bases and J by 2 bases, with 12 bases left in between. Germline values: CDR1 SGHNT, CDR2 YYREEE (reference sequence). The CDR3 sequence: CASSSLALPYEQYF. DNA of the CDR3: TGTGCCAGCAGCTCATTAGCGCTACCCTACGAGCAGTACTTC.

The rearrangement uses TRBV6-5 and TRBJ2-5, with D possibly TRBD2 on 6 matching bases. The CDR3 consists of 15 residues. Germline V gives CDR1 MNHEY, CDR2 SVGAGI. V shed 2 bases and J shed 6 bases, with 16 bases lying between them. The CDR3 region has the DNA TGTGCCAGCAGTTACGATTGGGGGGAGGTGAAGACCCAGTACTTC. This codes for CASSYDWGEVKTQYF.

The chain links TRBV4-2 to TRBJ2-5; 8 bases map to TRBD2. The CDR3 is 17 amino acids. The germline CDR1 and CDR2 sequences are LGHNA and YNFKEQ. The ends lost 1 base at V and 5 bases at J; junction bases unmatched: 12. CDR3 sequence reads: CASSQAWGSGAMETQYF. The CDR3 DNA reads as TGTGCCAGCAGCCAAGCTTGGGGTAGCGGGGCCATGGAGACCCAGTACTTC.

The chain recombines TRBV7-9 with TRBJ1-2, with 7 positions matching TRBD1. The germline gives CDR1 SEHNR, CDR2 FQNEAQ (reference sequence). The CDR3 extends over 14 amino acids. The V gene end was trimmed by 4 bases and the J gene end by 5 bases; junction bases not matched to a gene: 7. CDR3 coding DNA: TGTGCCAGCAGCTCCCCCGGCAGGGGGTATGGCTACACCTTC. It is translated as CASSSPGRGYGYTF.

The chain uses TRBV7-8 and TRBJ2-7; 11 nucleotides line up with TRBD2. Trimming removed 6 bases from V and 6 bases from J; junction bases left unmatched: 7. This CDR3 spans 14 amino acids. The germline V gene encodes CDR1 SGHVS and CDR2 FQNEAQ. CDR3 nucleotide sequence: TGTGCCAGCAGGCCGGGACTAGCGGCCTCCGAGCAGTACTTC. It encodes CASRPGLAASEQYF.

This clone came up once. The chain is built from TRBV28 and TRBJ1-2, with 7 nucleotides matching TRBD1. CDR3 length: 15 residues. CDR1 is MDHEN, CDR2 SYDVKM, per germline. With V trimmed by 2 bases and J by 4 bases, 7 bases remained unmatched. CDR3: CASSLSGGGVYGYTF. Here the CDR3 DNA reads TGTGCCAGCAGTTTAAGTGGAGGGGGCGTCTATGGCTACACCTTC.

V gene TRBV4-1 combines with J gene TRBJ1-1, with D possibly matching TRBD1 (6 bases). Germline V gene data show CDR1 as MGHRA and CDR2 as YSYEKL. The CDR3 totals 14 residues. V lost 1 base and J 11 bases, leaving 17 bases between the germline ends. CDR3 sequence: CASSQAGGGSGAFF. The CDR3 nucleotides are TGCGCCAGCAGCCAAGCGGGTGGGGGCTCTGGGGCTTTCTTT.

The CDR3 reads CASSMPPLGGGVTGELFF. CDR3 nucleotides: TGTGCCAGTAGTATGCCCCCATTGGGCGGGGGGGTCACCGGGGAGCTGTTTTTT. This sequence joins TRBV19 and TRBJ2-2; TRBD2 matches at 9 bases. Trimming removed 3 bases from V and 4 bases from J; junction bases left unmatched: 12. Germline V gives CDR1 LNHDA, CDR2 SQIVND (reference sequence). This CDR3 has 18 residues.

This chain joins TRBV20-1 and TRBJ1-1; D is undetermined. Germline CDR1 and CDR2: DFQATT and SNEGSKA (reference sequence). CDR3 length: 11 residues. V was shortened by 6 bases and J by 4 bases, with 9 bases between the two germline ends. CDR3 residues: CSAAAATEAFF. The CDR3 DNA sequence: TGCAGTGCCGCCGCGGCCACTGAAGCTTTCTTT.

The genes are TRBV3-1 (or the pseudogene TRBV3-2) and TRBJ2-5, with 7 positions matching TRBD2. The V and J ends lost 4 bases and 5 bases, in that order; junction bases with no gene match: 37. This CDR3 has 24 amino acids. Germline loops: CDR1 LGHDT, CDR2 YNNKEL (reference sequence). As DNA, the CDR3 is TGTGCCAGCAGCCTTGGTAGGACATCCGATAGGGCTAGCGGCAGATGGGCGACTCGGGAGACCCAGTACTTC. This sequence encodes CASSLGRTSDRASGRWATRETQYF.

The chain recombines TRBV5-8 with TRBJ2-1; D unclear. There are 14 residues in the CDR3. With 0 bases removed from V and 2 bases from J, the gap between germline ends came to 6 bases. Germline values: CDR1 SGHTS, CDR2 YDEGEE. The CDR3 here is CASSLASPYNEQFF. The CDR3 DNA is TGTGCCAGCAGCTTGGCCTCCCCCTACAATGAGCAGTTCTTC.

V is TRBV5-6 and J is TRBJ2-2; 10 bases align to TRBD2. The germline V gene has CDR1 SGHDT and CDR2 YYEEEE. J gave up 3 bases and V 4 bases, and 6 bases lay outside the gene matches. This CDR3 region has 16 residues. CDR3 region: CASSPLAGTYTGELFF. DNA for the CDR3: TGTGCCAGCAGCCCACTAGCGGGGACATACACCGGGGAGCTGTTTTTT. The variable domain in full, with the rest retrieved from reference TRBV5-6 and TRBJ2-2, is DAGVTQSPTHLIKTRGQQVTLRCSPKSGHDTVSWYQQALGQGPQFIFQYYEEEERQRGNFPDRFSGHQFPNYSSELNVNALLLGDSALYLCASSPLAGTYTGELFFGEGSRLTVL.

In its sample, this clone was seen many times. The CDR3 region has the DNA TGTGCCAGCAGTTTAACGGGAATGAGTCTGCAGTTCTTC. This codes for CASSLTGMSLQFF. The chain combines TRBV28 with TRBJ2-1; D may be TRBD2 (5 bases). Germline values: CDR1 MDHEN, CDR2 SYDVKM. The CDR3 is made up of 13 amino acids. Trimming cost V 2 bases and J 12 bases, with 14 bases left between them.

This chain joins TRBV29-1 and TRBJ1-1; 8 positions agree with TRBD1. Germline V gene data show CDR1 as SQVTM and CDR2 as ANQGSEA. CDR3 size: 17 residues. J gave up 4 bases and V 6 bases, and 19 bases lay outside the gene matches. The CDR3 loop reads CSVVRGPGQGGGTEAFF. Here the CDR3 DNA reads TGCAGCGTGGTAAGGGGCCCAGGACAGGGCGGAGGCACTGAAGCTTTCTTT.

The chain recombines TRBV28 with TRBJ2-3; tentatively, D is TRBD1 (6 bases). V was trimmed by 7 bases and J by 2 bases, leaving 22 bases between them. CDR1 and CDR2 from the germline V gene are MDHEN and SYDVKM. There are 17 residues in the CDR3. The chain's CDR3 is CASNSAYGGGYTDTQYF. CDR3 sequence (DNA): TGTGCCAGCAATTCGGCTTATGGGGGCGGGTACACAGATACGCAGTATTTT.

This chain links TRBV5-6 with TRBJ2-3, with 14 positions matching TRBD2. Germline V gives CDR1 SGHDT, CDR2 YYEEEE. The CDR3 has 18 residues. Losses at the gene ends were 4 bases for V and 4 bases for J; bases not matched to a gene: 11. CDR3 DNA: TGTGCCAGCAGCGGGAGACTAGCGGGAGGGGGACCACCAGATACGCAGTATTTT. Translating gives CASSGRLAGGGPPDTQYF.

The chain uses TRBV28 and TRBJ2-5; tentative D call: TRBD2 (6 bases). V lost 5 bases and J lost 2, with 18 bases in between. CDR3 size: 16 residues. Germline CDR1 reads MDHEN; CDR2 reads SYDVKM. The CDR3 spells CASSPGGSGGQETQYF. The CDR3, as DNA: TGTGCCAGCAGTCCCGGTGGTAGCGGTGGACAAGAGACCCAGTACTTC.

The V gene is TRBV5-1, the J gene TRBJ1-4; D possibly corresponds to TRBD1 (6 bases). In germline, CDR1 is SGHRS, CDR2 YFSETQ. The CDR3 contains 14 residues. V lost 4 bases and J 4 bases, leaving 11 bases between the germline ends. The CDR3 protein is CASSVTGSNEKLFF. The CDR3 coding sequence is TGCGCCAGCAGCGTGACAGGAAGTAATGAAAAACTGTTTTTT.

This clone was observed a handful of times. The rearrangement joins TRBV7-2 to TRBJ1-4; 7 nucleotides line up with TRBD1. The CDR3 totals 14 residues. With V trimmed by 1 base and J by 8 bases, 4 bases remained unmatched. CDR1 and CDR2 from the germline V gene are SGHTA and FQGNSA. The CDR3 reads CASSLGGGLEKLFF. In DNA form, the CDR3 reads TGTGCCAGCAGCTTAGGAGGGGGCTTGGAAAAACTGTTTTTT.

The chain carries TRBV28 and TRBJ2-5; D unresolved. This CDR3 is built from 11 residues. CDR1 and CDR2 (germline): MDHEN, SYDVKM. Deletions cut 8 bases from V and 5 bases from J, with 9 bases between. CDR3 nucleotide sequence: TGTGCCAGCGCTTCCGGGGAGACCCAGTACTTC. Translated, it gives CASASGETQYF.

Regarding this clone: Distinct nucleotide sequences in the sample also encode this CDR3. This chain connects TRBV7-8 to TRBJ1-1, with D perhaps TRBD1 (5 bases). V lost 1 base and J 1 base, leaving 7 bases between the germline ends. Germline CDR1 SGHVS, CDR2 FQNEAQ. CDR3 size: 14 residues. CDR3 protein: CASSLGQGNTEAFF. CDR3 sequence (DNA): TGTGCCAGCAGCTTAGGCCAGGGGAACACTGAAGCTTTCTTT.

This clone was counted a few times. The V and J genes are TRBV5-4 and TRBJ2-7, with D perhaps TRBD2 (5 bases). Germline V gene lookup returns CDR1 SGHNT and CDR2 YYREEE (reference sequence). The CDR3 is made up of 17 amino acids. With 3 bases removed from V and 1 base from J, the gap between germline ends came to 20 bases. In nucleotides, the CDR3 is TGTGCCAGCAGCTCGTCGGATCTAGCCGGGAATTCCTACGAGCAGTACTTC. Protein product: CASSSSDLAGNSYEQYF.

J is TRBJ1-1 and V is TRBV7-2; no definite D call. This CDR3 has 15 amino acids. V was clipped by 1 base and J by 4 bases, with 13 bases between them. Looked up from germline, CDR1 is SGHTA and CDR2 is FQGNSA. The CDR3: CASSLGPLSGTEAFF. For the CDR3, the DNA is TGTGCCAGCAGCTTAGGGCCCCTCTCGGGCACTGAAGCTTTCTTT.

The chain recombines TRBV19 with TRBJ1-5; 7 bases map to TRBD1. The CDR3 runs 17 residues. Germline-derived CDR1 and CDR2 are LNHDA and SQIVND (reference sequence). Trimming cost V 4 bases and J 6 bases; bases outside gene matches: 15. The CDR3 nucleotides are TGTGCCAGTAGTAACAGCTTAGCGGACAGGAAAACTCAGCCCCAGCATTTT. This translates into CASSNSLADRKTQPQHF.

The chain combines TRBV6-2 or TRBV6-3 with TRBJ1-1, with 10 bases fitting TRBD1. Germline V CDR1 and CDR2: MNHEY, SVGEGT. The CDR3 contains 15 residues. V lost 2 bases, J lost 5 bases, and 5 bases stayed unmatched. CDR3 coding DNA: TGTGCCAGCAGTTACAGGAGACAGGGGGCTACTGAAGCTTTCTTT. Residues: CASSYRRQGATEAFF.

The chain carries TRBV2 and TRBJ1-2; weak D call: TRBD1 (6 bases). CDR3 length equals 15 residues. Trimming took off 6 bases at V and 8 bases at J, with 22 bases between the two ends. Germline V lookup: CDR1 SNHLY, CDR2 FYNNEI. CDR3 residues: CASRVLGNRVGGYTF. The CDR3 DNA is TGTGCCAGCAGAGTTCTAGGGAACAGGGTTGGCGGCTACACCTTC. The variable domain in full, completed from reference TRBV2 and TRBJ1-2, reads EPEVTQTPSHQVTQMGQEVILRCVPISNHLYFYWYRQILGQKVEFLVSFYNNEISEKSEIFDDQFSVERPDGSNFTLKIRSTKLEDSAMYFCASRVLGNRVGGYTFGSGTRLTVV.